The next 6 T cell receptor beta chains were all read from a single sample in a study of shared T cell receptors in the human thymus. Sequencing was performed with immunoSEQ multiplex PCR; in TCRdb, only in-frame clones are kept and a portion is missing. Of roughly 660,000 clones listed, over 75% were seen once; the top ten hold 0.008% to 0.011%. These same data were also listed under a study on human thymus T cells.

The specimen was thymocytes. The receptor set was obtained from a boy younger than two with a congenital heart defect.

The chain uses TRBV14 and TRBJ2-5; D possibly corresponds to TRBD1 (5 bases). The V and J ends lost 2 bases and 7 bases respectively, with 14 bases between them. CDR1 SGHDN and CDR2 FVKESK come from the germline V gene. The length of the CDR3 is 14 residues. DNA for the CDR3: TGTGCCAGCAGCCAATCGGCAGGGTCAGGGACCCAGTACTTC. Its translation: CASSQSAGSGTQYF.

Here the CDR3 DNA reads TGTGCCTGGAGTCCGACTAGCGGGATGGAGACCCAGTACTTC. This gives the protein CAWSPTSGMETQYF. The rearrangement links TRBV30 to TRBJ2-5, with 11 bases aligning to TRBD2. The trim removed 2 bases at V and 5 bases at J, leaving 4 bases unmatched. This CDR3 is 14 amino acids long. Germline loops: CDR1 GTSNPN, CDR2 SVGIG (reference sequence).

The chain couples TRBV27 to TRBJ1-1; the match to TRBD1 covers 9 bases. This CDR3 comprises 17 residues. Germline V gene sequence: CDR1 MNHEY, CDR2 SMNVEV (reference sequence). V lost 2 bases and J lost 0; bases outside the gene matches: 7. CDR3 sequence: CASSLGGQGIMNTEAFF. CDR3 nucleotides: TGTGCCAGCAGTTTAGGGGGACAGGGCATAATGAACACTGAAGCTTTCTTT.

The chain recombines TRBV19 with TRBJ1-5, with D maybe TRBD1 (5 bases). The germline V gene has CDR1 LNHDA and CDR2 SQIVND (reference sequence). V lost 8 bases to trimming and J lost 1 base, with 9 bases between them. This CDR3 region has 13 residues. The CDR3: CASRRQSNQPQHF. The DNA for the CDR3 is TGTGCCAGTCGCCGACAGAGCAATCAGCCCCAGCATTTT.

This rearrangement joins TRBV30 to TRBJ2-1, with D possibly TRBD2 on 6 matching bases. Per germline, CDR1 GTSNPN and CDR2 SVGIG (reference sequence). The CDR3 length is 18 residues. V lost 0 bases, J lost 4 bases, and 22 bases lay in between. The CDR3 DNA reads as TGTGCCTGGAGTGTAGAGGCTTACGGGAGAAGGCGGTACAATGAGCAGTTCTTC. Translated: CAWSVEAYGRRRYNEQFF.

The genes are TRBV4-3 and TRBJ2-5; D may be TRBD1 (7 bases). In germline, CDR1 is LGHNA, CDR2 YSLEER. Trimming shortened V by 0 bases and J by 0 bases, and 20 bases separated the two germline ends. This CDR3 is 19 amino acids long. DNA for the CDR3: TGCGCCAGCAGCCAAGACCCTTCAACAGGGGAGGTGGACCAAGAGACCCAGTACTTC. Protein: CASSQDPSTGEVDQETQYF.